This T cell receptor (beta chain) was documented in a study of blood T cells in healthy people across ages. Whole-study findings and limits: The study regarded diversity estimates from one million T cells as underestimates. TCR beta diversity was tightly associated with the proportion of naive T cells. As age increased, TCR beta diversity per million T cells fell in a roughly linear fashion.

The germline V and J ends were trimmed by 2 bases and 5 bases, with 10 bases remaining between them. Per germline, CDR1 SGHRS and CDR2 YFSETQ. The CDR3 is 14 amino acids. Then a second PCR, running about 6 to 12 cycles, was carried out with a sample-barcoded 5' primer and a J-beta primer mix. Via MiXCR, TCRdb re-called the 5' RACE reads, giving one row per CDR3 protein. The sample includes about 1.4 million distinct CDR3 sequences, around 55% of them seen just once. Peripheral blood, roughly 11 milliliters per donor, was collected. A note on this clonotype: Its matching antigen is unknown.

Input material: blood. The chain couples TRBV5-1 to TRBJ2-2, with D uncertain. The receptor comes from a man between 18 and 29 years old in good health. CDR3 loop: CASSFSRRTGELFF. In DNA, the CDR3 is TGCGCCAGCAGCTTCTCCCGTAGAACCGGGGAGCTGTTTTTT.